One and the same sample provided the 31 T cell receptor beta chains below, sequenced in a study of molecular identifiers for immune sequencing clone quantification. TCRdb redid the calling of the PCR reads with MiXCR, one entry per CDR3 protein. The sample consists of tens of thousands of distinct CDR3 sequences, roughly 18% of them appearing once. Sequenced material: naive CD8+ T cells from blood, with Jurkat cell RNA spiked in. Regarding subset: FACS-sorted CD8+CD4-CCR7+CD45RA+ naive T cells. These receptors all come from a human donor in good health. Some libraries in this study had Jurkat cell RNA spiked in.

This clonotype was counted many times. J is TRBJ2-3 and V is TRBV10-3; no clear D gene. Germline V gene lookup returns CDR1 ENHRY and CDR2 SYGVKD. V was shortened by 8 bases and J by 2 bases, with 29 bases between the two germline ends. The CDR3 consists of 19 residues. The CDR3, as DNA: TGTGCCATCGGCCCCGGGTACGGCCGGACGGTCTGGGACACAGATACGCAGTATTTT. Encoded protein: CAIGPGYGRTVWDTDTQYF.

In this sample, this clonotype is medium-sized (0.01 to 0.1%). The chain has TRBV28 and TRBJ2-3, with unresolved D. CDR1 and CDR2 (germline): MDHEN, SYDVKM. The CDR3 length is 14 residues. The V end was cut by 6 bases, the J end by 6 bases, with 16 bases between. Here the CDR3 reads CASSARTAPDTQYF. The CDR3, as DNA: TGTGCCAGCAGCGCGAGAACTGCCCCCGATACGCAGTATTTT.

To note about this clonotype: A much larger clonotype is one base distant, so this may be a read error. The chain combines TRBV25-1 with TRBJ2-3; 9 nucleotides align to TRBD2. Trimming removed 10 bases from V and 8 bases from J; junction bases left unmatched: 10. CDR3 length equals 13 residues. The germline V gene encodes CDR1 MGHDK and CDR2 SYGVNS. CDR3 sequence: CAIVRGRAVTQYF. The CDR3 bases are TGTGCCATTGTACGCGGGAGGGCAGTTACGCAGTATTTT. The whole variable domain, filled in from reference TRBV25-1 and TRBJ2-3, reads EADIYQTPRYLVIGTGKKITLECSQTMGHDKMYWYQQDPGMELHLIHYSYGVNSTEKGDLSSESTVSRIRTEHFPLTLESARPSHTSQYLCAIVRGRAVTQYFGPGTRLTVL.

This clonotype was detected ten times or more. This chain uses TRBV7-9 with TRBJ2-7; perhaps TRBD1 as D (6 bases). This CDR3 spans 17 amino acids. CDR1 is SEHNR and CDR2 is FQNEAQ in the germline V gene (reference sequence). V lost 0 bases to trimming and J lost 4 bases, with 19 bases between them. The CDR3 bases are TGTGCCAGCAGCTTAGCAGGCTGGGACACCGAACAATACGAGCAGTACTTC. It encodes CASSLAGWDTEQYEQYF.

With respect to this clonotype: A much bigger clone sits one base away, suggesting this may be a read error. This chain links TRBV5-3 with TRBJ1-2, with a tentative D call TRBD1 (6 bases). TRBV5-3 is an open reading frame, and its role is uncertain. The CDR3 length is 15 residues. The DNA for the CDR3 is TGTGCCAGCAGCGACATCCCAGGGGTTGGCTATGGCCACACCTTC. Translation gives CASSDIPGVGYGHTF.

This clonotype showed up many times. The chain is built from TRBV29-1 and TRBJ2-2, with D unclear. Germline V gives CDR1 SQVTM, CDR2 ANQGSEA. CDR3 length equals 13 residues. Trimming cost V 1 base and J 1 base, with 4 bases left between them. The CDR3 sequence: CSVEGQNTGELFF. In DNA, the CDR3 is TGCAGCGTTGAAGGTCAGAACACCGGGGAGCTGTTTTTT.

This clonotype was seen at least ten times. The chain employs TRBV3-1 and TRBJ2-7, with no clear D. The germline V gene has CDR1 LGHDT and CDR2 YNNKEL (reference sequence). The V end lost 4 bases, the J end lost 2 bases, and 9 bases lay between the germline ends. The CDR3 is made up of 13 amino acids. The CDR3 DNA reads as TGTGCCAGCAGCCCTCTTGCCACCTACGAGCAGTACTTC. As protein: CASSPLATYEQYF.

Many counts were recorded for this clonotype. The J gene is TRBJ1-5, the V gene TRBV28; D gene ambiguous. Trimming pared 8 bases from V and 1 base from J, leaving 6 bases between. The CDR3 is 12 amino acids. Germline loops: CDR1 MDHEN, CDR2 SYDVKM. The DNA of the CDR3 is TGTGCCAGCGACGCAAGCAATCAGCCCCAGCATTTT. This sequence encodes CASDASNQPQHF.

This clonotype appeared many times. The chain couples TRBV28 to TRBJ2-1; 8 bases agree with TRBD1. Per germline, CDR1 MDHEN and CDR2 SYDVKM. Trimming removed 10 bases from V and 0 bases from J; junction bases left unmatched: 8. The CDR3 has 15 amino acids. In DNA form, the CDR3 reads TGTGCCACCGCGACCGGACAGGGCTCCTACAATGAGCAGTTCTTC. This gives the protein CATATGQGSYNEQFF.

There are many counts of this clonotype. This sequence joins TRBV11-2 and TRBJ2-1; D call uncertain. V was trimmed by 0 bases and J by 5 bases, leaving 5 bases between them. The CDR3 spans 13 residues. Germline values: CDR1 SGHAT, CDR2 FQNNGV. In DNA, the CDR3 is TGTGCCAGCAGCTTAGACAGGAACAATGAGCAGTTCTTC. Translation: CASSLDRNNEQFF. Looking up the rest from reference TRBV11-2 and TRBJ2-1 gives the full variable domain: EAGVAQSPRYKIIEKRQSVAFWCNPISGHATLYWYQQILGQGPKLLIQFQNNGVVDDSQLPKDRFSAERLKGVDSTLKIQPAKLEDSAVYLCASSLDRNNEQFFGPGTRLTVL.

For this clonotype: This may arise from a read error, as a much more abundant clone is one base away. The chain recombines TRBV20-1 with TRBJ1-1, with D uncertain. Germline loops: CDR1 DFQATT, CDR2 SNEGSKA (reference sequence). The CDR3 consists of 13 residues. The CDR3 nucleotides read TGCAGTGCTAGAGATGAGGTGAACACTGGAGCTTTCTTT. This translates into CSARDEVNTGAFF.

The sample holds many counts of this clonotype. The V call is TRBV25-1, the J call TRBJ1-1; weak D call: TRBD1 (5 bases). The germline V gene has CDR1 MGHDK and CDR2 SYGVNS. Trimming shortened V by 5 bases and J by 5 bases, and 15 bases separated the two germline ends. The CDR3 covers 14 residues. The CDR3 loop reads CASSSQGGPTEAFF. The CDR3 nucleotides read TGTGCCAGCAGTAGTCAGGGAGGGCCGACTGAAGCTTTCTTT.

This clonotype was recorded at least ten times. This chain uses TRBV6-2 or TRBV6-3 with TRBJ2-7; D unresolved. The CDR3 has 12 amino acids. Germline CDR1 and CDR2: MNHEY and SVGEGT. Trimming left V 3 bases short and J 5 bases short, with 8 bases between. CDR3 nucleotides: TGTGCCAGCAGTTATCTTGGGGACGAGCAGTACTTC. Its protein is CASSYLGDEQYF.

This clonotype was seen many times. V is TRBV28 and J is TRBJ1-5; 7 positions match TRBD1. Trimming removed 7 bases from V and 5 bases from J; junction bases left unmatched: 11. Germline V gene lookup returns CDR1 MDHEN and CDR2 SYDVKM. The CDR3 length is 15 residues. The CDR3 spells CASNSPEQGDQPQHF. The DNA of the CDR3 is TGTGCCAGCAACTCCCCAGAGCAGGGGGATCAGCCCCAGCATTTT.

This clonotype was recorded many times. This sequence joins TRBV7-2 and TRBJ2-3; TRBD2 might be the D (7 bases). The CDR3 is made up of 17 amino acids. Looked up from germline, CDR1 is SGHTA and CDR2 is FQGNSA. V lost 1 base and J lost 2, with 16 bases in between. The CDR3 nucleotides are TGTGCCAGCAGCTTAGAGAATGCGGGGGCCTACACAGATACGCAGTATTTT. This encodes CASSLENAGAYTDTQYF.

Concerning this clonotype: This may be a read error, as it is one base from a much larger clone. The CDR3 end shows no conserved phenylalanine or tryptophan, and so a read error is likely. V is TRBV20-1 and J is TRBJ2-7; no definite D call. Germline V gives CDR1 DFQATT, CDR2 SNEGSKA (reference sequence). This CDR3 region has 13 residues. V lost 6 bases to trimming and J lost 1 base, with 13 bases between them. The DNA of the CDR3 is TGCAGTGCCCCTACTGAGTTTTCCTACGAGCAGTACCTC. Residues: CSAPTEFSYEQYL.

This clonotype is medium-sized. V gene TRBV29-1 combines with J gene TRBJ2-7; 8 bases map to TRBD1. Germline-derived CDR1 and CDR2 are SQVTM and ANQGSEA. There are 11 residues in the CDR3. Trimming removed 4 bases from V and 6 bases from J; junction bases left unmatched: 2. The CDR3 region has the DNA TGCAGCGTTGGTACAGGGGGCGAGCAGTACTTC. The encoded protein is CSVGTGGEQYF.

This clonotype was counted many times. V gene TRBV7-9 combines with J gene TRBJ1-3; 7 nucleotides match TRBD1. This CDR3 has 16 residues. Germline assignment: CDR1 SEHNR and CDR2 FQNEAQ (reference sequence). J was trimmed by 4 bases and V by 5 bases; bases with no gene match: 11. The chain's CDR3 is CASSAGDRVKGNTIYF. CDR3 coding DNA: TGTGCCAGCAGCGCCGGCGACAGGGTGAAAGGAAACACCATATATTTT.

This clonotype occurred many times. This CDR3 reads CASSPKLVSGANVLTF. CDR3 nucleotides: TGTGCCAGCAGCCCTAAGCTTGTATCTGGGGCCAACGTCCTGACTTTC. This chain uses TRBV2 with TRBJ2-6; D not resolved. The V end lost 6 bases, the J end lost 1 base, and 13 bases lay between the germline ends. This CDR3 comprises 16 residues. Germline CDR1 reads SNHLY; CDR2 reads FYNNEI.

For this clonotype: A much larger clone is a single base away; this may be a read error. The gene calls are TRBV27 and TRBJ2-3; D ambiguous. CDR1 is MNHEY and CDR2 is SMNVEV in the germline V gene (reference sequence). V was pared by 3 bases and J by 4 bases, with 14 bases between. The CDR3 extends over 15 amino acids. In DNA form, the CDR3 reads TGTGCCAGCAGTTTCCCCAACCCGCTAGCAGATACGCAGTATTTT. As protein: CASSFPNPLADTQYF.

This clonotype occurred many times. This chain links TRBV7-9 with TRBJ2-7, with TRBD1 as a possible D gene (6 bases). V lost 5 bases, J lost 6 bases, and 14 bases lay in between. CDR3 length: 13 amino acids. Germline V lookup: CDR1 SEHNR, CDR2 FQNEAQ (reference sequence). Here the CDR3 DNA reads TGTGCCAGCAGCCCCAAGGACAGCTCCGAGCAGTACTTC. This translates into CASSPKDSSEQYF.

The rearrangement joins TRBV7-6 to TRBJ2-3; 13 bases match TRBD2. The CDR3 spans 17 residues. CDR1 SGHVS and CDR2 FNYEAQ come from the germline V gene. The V and J ends lost 5 bases and 4 bases, in that order; junction bases with no gene match: 9. CDR3 amino acids: CASSIQLAGGRPDTQYF. The DNA for the CDR3 is TGTGCCAGCAGCATACAACTAGCGGGGGGGCGGCCAGATACGCAGTATTTT.

This clonotype was recorded at least ten times. The genes are TRBV5-1 and TRBJ2-1, with 9 positions matching TRBD1. The germline V gene has CDR1 SGHRS and CDR2 YFSETQ. Trimming at V came to 3 bases and at J to 3 bases, leaving 4 bases not matched to a gene. The CDR3 loop spans 15 amino acids. CDR3 in amino acids: CASSWTGDRYNEQFF. The CDR3 DNA follows: TGCGCCAGCAGCTGGACAGGGGACCGCTACAATGAGCAGTTCTTC.

This clonotype came up many times. This chain connects TRBV2 to TRBJ1-3; D remains ambiguous. This CDR3 is built from 14 residues. CDR1 SNHLY and CDR2 FYNNEI come from the germline V gene. The V end was cut by 5 bases, the J end by 0 bases, with 8 bases between. The CDR3 DNA is TGTGCCAGCAGTAGCCCGAGCTCTGGAAACACCATATATTTT. It codes for CASSSPSSGNTIYF.

Concerning this clonotype: A read error is possible here, since a much larger clone lies one base away. The chain carries TRBV4-3 and TRBJ2-7; 7 bases fit TRBD2. Looked up from germline, CDR1 is LGHNA and CDR2 is YSLEER. J was trimmed by 3 bases and V by 1 base; bases with no gene match: 6. The CDR3 loop spans 15 amino acids. The CDR3 protein is CASSQGMTSLYEQYF. CDR3 nucleotides: TGCGCCAGCAGCCAAGGTATGACTAGCCTCTACGAGCAGTACTTC.

This clonotype was found many times. In nucleotides, the CDR3 is TGTGCCAGCAGCTTAGAACCCCTACCGAACGGACTCTATGGCTACACCTTC. Translated: CASSLEPLPNGLYGYTF. J is TRBJ1-2 and V is TRBV7-9; no clear D. There are 17 residues in the CDR3. Germline-derived CDR1 and CDR2 are SEHNR and FQNEAQ (reference sequence). V gave up 1 base and J gave up 4 bases, with 19 bases separating them.

On this clonotype itself: The junction shows a germline mismatch at one end, possibly a read error. The chain couples TRBV20-1 to TRBJ2-3; D tentatively fits TRBD1 or TRBD2 (5 bases each). The V gene's germline CDR1 is DFQATT and CDR2 SNEGSKA (reference sequence). CDR3 length: 14 residues. CDR3 DNA: TGCAGTGTTTTCGAGGGGTCGAGAAAAGATACGCAGTACTTT. Encoded protein: CSVFEGSRKDTQYF.

This clonotype was counted at least ten times. The CDR3 loop is CASSYIAGAMYEQYF. CDR3 nucleotide sequence: TGTGCCAGCAGCTACATAGCGGGAGCGATGTACGAGCAGTACTTC. The rearrangement uses TRBV5-4 and TRBJ2-7, with 9 bases fitting TRBD2. From germline, CDR1 is SGHNT and CDR2 YYREEE (reference sequence). V trimming: 3 bases; J trimming: 4 bases; junction bases outside the gene matches: 8. This CDR3 spans 15 amino acids.

This clonotype was seen ten or more times. The chain links TRBV9 to TRBJ1-5, with D hard to call. The CDR3 contains 15 residues. The V gene lost 0 bases and the J gene lost 3 bases, with 10 bases spanning the gap. Germline V gene data show CDR1 as SGDLS and CDR2 as YYNGEE. The CDR3 DNA reads TGTGCCAGCAGCGTAGACCCCGGGGTCAATCAGCCCCAGCATTTT. It codes for CASSVDPGVNQPQHF.

This clonotype was detected a few times. A read error may explain this, as a much larger clone is one base away. This rearrangement joins TRBV28 to TRBJ1-3, with D tentatively TRBD1 (6 bases). V gave up 4 bases and J gave up 7 bases, with 14 bases separating them. Germline V gene sequence: CDR1 MDHEN, CDR2 SYDVKM. This CDR3 has 14 residues. CDR3 in amino acids: CASSWQDSGNTIYF. In DNA, the CDR3 is TGTGCCAGCAGTTGGCAGGACAGTGGGAACACCATATATTTT.

This clonotype is deemed medium-sized. The chain uses TRBV9 and TRBJ2-3; D gene unclear. The V and J ends lost 3 bases and 3 bases respectively, with 11 bases between them. The V gene's germline CDR1 is SGDLS and CDR2 YYNGEE. The CDR3 runs to 14 residues. In DNA form, the CDR3 reads TGTGCCAGCAGCGCCCTAGACACAACAGATACGCAGTATTTT. Its protein is CASSALDTTDTQYF.